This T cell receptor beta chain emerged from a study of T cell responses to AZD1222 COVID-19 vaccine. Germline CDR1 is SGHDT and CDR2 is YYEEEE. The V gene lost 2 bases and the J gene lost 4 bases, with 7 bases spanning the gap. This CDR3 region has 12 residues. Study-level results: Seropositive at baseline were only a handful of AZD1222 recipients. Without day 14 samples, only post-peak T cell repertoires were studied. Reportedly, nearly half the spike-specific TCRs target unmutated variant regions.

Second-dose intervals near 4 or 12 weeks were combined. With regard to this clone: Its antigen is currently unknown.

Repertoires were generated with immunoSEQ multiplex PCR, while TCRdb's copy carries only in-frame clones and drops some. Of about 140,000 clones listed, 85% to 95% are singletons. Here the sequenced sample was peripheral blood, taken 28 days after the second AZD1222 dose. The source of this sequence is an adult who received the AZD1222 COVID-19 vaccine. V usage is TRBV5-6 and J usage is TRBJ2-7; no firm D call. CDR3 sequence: CASSFSTYEQYF. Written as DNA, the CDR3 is TGTGCCAGCAGCTTTAGTACTTACGAGCAGTACTTC.